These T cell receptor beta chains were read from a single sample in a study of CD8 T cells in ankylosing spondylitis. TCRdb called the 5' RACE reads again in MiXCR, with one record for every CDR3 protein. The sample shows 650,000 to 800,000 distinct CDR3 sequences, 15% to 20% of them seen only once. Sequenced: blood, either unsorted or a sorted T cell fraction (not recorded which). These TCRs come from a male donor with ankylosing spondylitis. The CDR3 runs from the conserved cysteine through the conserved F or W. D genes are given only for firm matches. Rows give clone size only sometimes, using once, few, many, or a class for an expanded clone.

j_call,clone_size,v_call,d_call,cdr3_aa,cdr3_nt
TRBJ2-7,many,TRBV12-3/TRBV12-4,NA,CASSLGFSYEQYF,TGTGCCAGCAGCCTTGGGTTCTCCTACGAGCAGTACTTC
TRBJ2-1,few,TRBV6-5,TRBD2,CASSYGVLAGYNEQFF,TGTGCCAGCAGTTACGGGGTCCTAGCGGGGTACAATGAGCAGTTCTTC
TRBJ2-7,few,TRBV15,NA,CATSSRYMEPFYEQYF,TGTGCCACCAGCAGTCGGTACATGGAACCCTTTTACGAGCAGTACTTC
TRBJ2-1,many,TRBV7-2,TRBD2,CASSIGTSGPKEQFF,TGTGCCAGCAGCATTGGGACTAGCGGCCCTAAGGAGCAGTTCTTC
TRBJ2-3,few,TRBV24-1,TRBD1,CATSDNRDRTNTQYF,TGTGCCACCAGTGATAACCGGGACAGGACCAATACGCAGTATTTT
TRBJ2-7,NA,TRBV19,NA,CASSMFSGSIYEQYF,TGTGCCAGTAGTATGTTCTCCGGGAGTATTTACGAGCAGTACTTC
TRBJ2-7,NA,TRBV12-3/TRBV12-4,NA,CASSLYRGGQDYEQYF,TGTGCCAGCAGTTTATATCGCGGGGGACAGGACTACGAGCAGTACTTC
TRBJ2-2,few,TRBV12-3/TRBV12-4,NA,CASSLVQGRSPGELFF,TGTGCCAGCAGTTTAGTCCAGGGGCGCTCCCCCGGGGAGCTGTTTTTT
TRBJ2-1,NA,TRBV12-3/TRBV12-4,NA,CASRQSVAPRNEQFF,TGTGCCAGCAGGCAGTCGGTGGCCCCGCGCAATGAGCAGTTCTTC
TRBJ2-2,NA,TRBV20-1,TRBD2,CSARAFSGSPANTGELFF,TGCAGTGCTAGAGCTTTTAGCGGGAGTCCCGCGAACACCGGGGAGCTGTTTTTT
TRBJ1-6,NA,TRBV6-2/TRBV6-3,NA,CASNRPPGSPLHF,TGTGCCAGCAACCGCCCCCCGGGCTCACCCCTCCACTTT
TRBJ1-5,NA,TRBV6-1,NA,CASSEPVNQPQHF,TGTGCCAGCAGTGAACCCGTGAATCAGCCCCAGCATTTT
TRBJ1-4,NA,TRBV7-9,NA,CASSSPGVFTEKLFF,TGTGCCAGCAGCTCACCGGGGGTATTTACGGAAAAACTGTTTTTT
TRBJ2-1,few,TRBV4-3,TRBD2,CASSQEASGGNEQFF,TGCGCCAGCAGCCAAGAGGCTAGCGGTGGGAATGAGCAGTTCTTC
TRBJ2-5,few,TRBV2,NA,CASSEVGGYQETQYF,TGTGCCAGCAGTGAGGTGGGCGGGTACCAAGAGACCCAGTACTTC
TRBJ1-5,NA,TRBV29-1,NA,CSVRGEGQPQHF,TGCAGCGTAAGGGGGGAAGGTCAGCCCCAGCATTTT
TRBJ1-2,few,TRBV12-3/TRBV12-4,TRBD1,CASRNTGTGGGYGYTF,TGTGCCAGCAGGAACACAGGGACAGGGGGTGGGTATGGCTACACCTTC
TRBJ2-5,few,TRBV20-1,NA,CSAPHRTQSRGETQYF,TGCAGTGCCCCCCACCGGACACAATCCCGGGGAGAGACCCAGTACTTC
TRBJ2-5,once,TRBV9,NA,CASSVGQISQETQYF,TGTGCCAGCAGCGTAGGTCAGATAAGCCAAGAGACCCAGTACTTC
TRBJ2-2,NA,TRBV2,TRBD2,CASRASGGAATGELFF,TGTGCCAGCAGGGCCAGCGGGGGCGCAGCTACCGGGGAGCTGTTTTTT
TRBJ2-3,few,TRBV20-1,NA,CSASWGGTTGTDTQYF,TGCAGTGCTAGTTGGGGAGGCACGACTGGCACAGATACGCAGTATTTT
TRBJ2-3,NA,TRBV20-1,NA,CSADGRGQNTQYF,TGCAGTGCAGACGGGAGGGGGCAGAATACGCAGTATTTT
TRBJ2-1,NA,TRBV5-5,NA,CASSPNSQNLNEQFF,TGTGCCAGCAGCCCGAATAGTCAGAACCTCAATGAGCAGTTCTTC
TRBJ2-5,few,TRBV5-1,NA,CASSLWDSETQYF,TGCGCCAGCAGCTTATGGGATTCAGAGACCCAGTACTTC
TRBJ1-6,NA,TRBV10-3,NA,CAISGSGKPLHF,TGTGCCATCAGCGGGTCAGGGAAACCCCTCCACTTT
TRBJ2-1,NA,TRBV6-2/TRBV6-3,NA,CASSWGVILSNVQFF,TGTGCCAGCAGTTGGGGGGTGATCCTGTCCAATGTGCAGTTCTTC
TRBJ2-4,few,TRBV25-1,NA,CASSPDRGAKNIQYF,TGTGCCAGCAGTCCGGACCGCGGGGCCAAAAACATTCAGTACTTC
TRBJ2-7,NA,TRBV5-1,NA,CASRDPGPTYEQYF,TGCGCCAGCAGGGATCCGGGACCTACCTACGAGCAGTACTTC
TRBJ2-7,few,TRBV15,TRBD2,CATSKLAGGPSYEQYF,TGTGCCACCAGCAAACTAGCGGGAGGGCCCTCCTACGAGCAGTACTTC
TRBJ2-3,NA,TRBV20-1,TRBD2,CSASSIAGVAGDTQYF,TGCAGTGCTAGCTCAATAGCGGGAGTCGCAGGGGATACGCAGTATTTT
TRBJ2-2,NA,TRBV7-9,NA,CASSGSGSNTGELFF,TGTGCCAGCAGCGGTAGCGGATCGAACACCGGGGAGCTGTTTTTT
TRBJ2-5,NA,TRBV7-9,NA,CASSLRVAEETQYF,TGTGCCAGCAGCTTGAGGGTAGCGGAAGAGACCCAGTACTTC
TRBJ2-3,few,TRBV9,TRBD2,CASSVRAGKSTDTQYF,TGTGCCAGCAGCGTGAGAGCGGGGAAGAGCACAGATACGCAGTATTTT
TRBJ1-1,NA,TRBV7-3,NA,CASSPLENTEAFF,TGTGCCAGCAGCCCCCTTGAGAACACTGAAGCTTTCTTT
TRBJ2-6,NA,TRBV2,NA,CASSDVGYRKPGANVLTF,TGTGCCAGCAGCGACGTGGGCTACCGTAAACCTGGGGCCAACGTCCTGACTTTC
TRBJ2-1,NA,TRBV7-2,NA,CASREKRTDSHNEQFF,TGTGCCAGCAGGGAAAAGAGGACCGACTCACACAATGAGCAGTTCTTC
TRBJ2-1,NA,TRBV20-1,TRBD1,CSAKTGVYNEQFF,TGCAGTGCTAAGACAGGGGTCTACAATGAGCAGTTCTTC
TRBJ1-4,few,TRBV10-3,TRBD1,CAIRPSGGNEKLFF,TGTGCCATCAGGCCTTCAGGGGGGAATGAAAAACTGTTTTTT
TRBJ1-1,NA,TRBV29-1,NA,CSVGKGGAFF,TGCAGCGTTGGTAAGGGGGGAGCTTTCTTT
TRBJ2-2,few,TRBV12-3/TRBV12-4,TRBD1,CASSPGQGRVGELFF,TGTGCCAGCAGTCCGGGACAGGGGAGGGTCGGGGAGCTGTTTTTT
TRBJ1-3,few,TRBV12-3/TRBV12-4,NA,CASSTRISSGNTIYF,TGTGCCAGCAGCACACGGATCAGCTCTGGAAACACCATATATTTT
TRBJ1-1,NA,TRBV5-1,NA,CASSFGSGATEAFF,TGCGCCAGTAGTTTTGGGAGTGGGGCCACTGAAGCTTTCTTT
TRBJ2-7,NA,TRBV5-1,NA,CASSPGWSSYEQYF,TGCGCCAGCAGCCCGGGATGGAGCTCCTACGAGCAGTACTTC
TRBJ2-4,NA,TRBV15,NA,CATSRDEGEGIQYF,TGTGCCACCAGCAGAGATGAGGGGGAGGGCATTCAGTACTTC
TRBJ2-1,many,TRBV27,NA,CASSEEGLGYNEQFF,TGTGCCAGCAGTGAGGAGGGGTTAGGCTACAATGAGCAGTTCTTC
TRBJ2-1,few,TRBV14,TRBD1,CASSQGTGITYNEQFF,TGTGCCAGCAGCCAAGGGACAGGGATAACCTACAATGAGCAGTTCTTC
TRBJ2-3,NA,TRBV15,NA,CATSRWRGDTQYF,TGTGCCACCAGCAGATGGCGAGGGGATACGCAGTATTTT
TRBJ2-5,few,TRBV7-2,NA,CASSLGTRGETQYF,TGTGCCAGCAGCTTAGGAACGAGGGGGGAGACCCAGTACTTC
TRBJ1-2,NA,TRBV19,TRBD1,CASTGQGMPSGYTF,TGTGCCAGTACCGGACAGGGGATGCCTAGCGGCTACACCTTC
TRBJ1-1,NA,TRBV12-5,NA,CASEVLGFGWGTEAFF,TGTGCTAGTGAGGTTCTTGGCTTTGGGTGGGGCACTGAAGCTTTCTTT